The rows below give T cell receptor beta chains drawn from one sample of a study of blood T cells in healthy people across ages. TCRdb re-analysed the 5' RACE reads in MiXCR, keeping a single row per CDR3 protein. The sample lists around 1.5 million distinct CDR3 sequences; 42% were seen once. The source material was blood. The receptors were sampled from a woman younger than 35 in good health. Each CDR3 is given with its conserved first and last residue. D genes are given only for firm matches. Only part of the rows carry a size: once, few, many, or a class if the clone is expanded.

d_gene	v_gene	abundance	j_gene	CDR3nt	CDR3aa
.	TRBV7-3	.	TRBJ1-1	TGTGCCAGCAGGGCCAGGGTGGACACTGAAGCTTTCTTT	CASRARVDTEAFF
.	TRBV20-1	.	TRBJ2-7	TGCAGTGCGGAGGAAGGGAGCTCCTACAATGAGCAGTACTTC	CSAEEGSSYNEQYF
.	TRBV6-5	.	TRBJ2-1	TGTGCCAGCACCAACGGGCGCGGGGTCAATGAGCAGTTCTTC	CASTNGRGVNEQFF
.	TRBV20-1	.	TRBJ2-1	TGCAGTGCTAGAGATCGGACGAGGTGGGCTTGGTTTCGGAATGAGCAGTTCTTC	CSARDRTRWAWFRNEQFF
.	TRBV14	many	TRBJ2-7	TGTGCCAGCAGCCCGACCCTTCGACTAGTTTCGCGCGAGCAGTACTTC	CASSPTLRLVSREQYF
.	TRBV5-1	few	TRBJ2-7	TGTGCTAGCAGCTTAGATGGCGGTTACAATGAGCAGTACTTC	CASSLDGGYNEQYF
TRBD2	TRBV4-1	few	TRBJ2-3	TGCGCCAGCAGCTCCCGACAAAGCGGGAGTGGAGATACGCAGTATTTT	CASSSRQSGSGDTQYF
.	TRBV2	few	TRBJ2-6	TGTGCCAGCACAGCTGACTCTGGGGCCAACGTCCTGACTTTC	CASTADSGANVLTF
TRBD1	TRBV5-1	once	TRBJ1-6	TGCGCCAGCAGCGCCGGGACAGGCCTAAATTCACCCCTCCACTTT	CASSAGTGLNSPLHF
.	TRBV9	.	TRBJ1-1	TGTGCCAGCAGCGTAGTCGCCTCCCCCCTCATTGAAGCTTTCTTT	CASSVVASPLIEAFF
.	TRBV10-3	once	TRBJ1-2	TGTGCCATCAGTGATAGGGGGAAGGTCTATGGCTACACCTTC	CAISDRGKVYGYTF
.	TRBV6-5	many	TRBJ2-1	TGTGCCAGCAGTCCATTCTCCTACAATGAGCAGTTCTTC	CASSPFSYNEQFF
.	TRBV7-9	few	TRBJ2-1	TGTGCCATCGAGGGGCCGAGCTCCTACAATGAGCAGTTCTTC	CAIEGPSSYNEQFF
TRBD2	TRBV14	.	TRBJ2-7	TGTGCCAGCAGCCAAGTAAGACTAGCGCGGGAGCAGTACTTC	CASSQVRLAREQYF
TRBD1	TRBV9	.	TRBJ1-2	TGTGCCAGCAGCGGAGACAGGGGGAGGGTAAACTATGGCTACACCTTC	CASSGDRGRVNYGYTF
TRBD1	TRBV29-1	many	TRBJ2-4	TGCAGCGTTGAAGATCGGGGACAGGGAGGTAAAAACATTCAGTACTTC	CSVEDRGQGGKNIQYF
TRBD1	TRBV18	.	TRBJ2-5	TGTGCCAGCTCACCACTCACGGACAGGTACCAAGAGACCCAGTACTTC	CASSPLTDRYQETQYF
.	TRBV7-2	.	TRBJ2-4	TGTGCCAGCAGCTTGGGGGAACTAGTGGCCAAAAACATTCAGTACTTC	CASSLGELVAKNIQYF
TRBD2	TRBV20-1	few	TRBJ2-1	TGCAGTGCCACAGGACTAGCGGGAGGGAAGGGCGATGAGCAGTTCTTC	CSATGLAGGKGDEQFF
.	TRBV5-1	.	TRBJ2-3	TGCGCCAGCAGCTCGCCCCCCCCCCAAACCTCCTCCTATACGCAGTATTTT	CASSSPPPQTSSYTQYF
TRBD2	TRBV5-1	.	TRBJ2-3	TGCGCCAGCAGCCGGGGGACTAGTGGCTCAGATACGCAGTATTTT	CASSRGTSGSDTQYF
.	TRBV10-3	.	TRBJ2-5	TGTGCCATCAGTGACAGGGGCTGGGAGACCCAGTACTTC	CAISDRGWETQYF
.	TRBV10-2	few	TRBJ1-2	TGCGCCAGCAGTGACGCTTACTATGGCTACACCTTC	CASSDAYYGYTF
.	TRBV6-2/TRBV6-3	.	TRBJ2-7	TGTGCCAGCAGTTACGCCGTGCGGAGCACCTACAATGAGCAGTACTTC	CASSYAVRSTYNEQYF
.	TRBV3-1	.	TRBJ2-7	TGTGCCAGCAGCCACCGGGCTAGCAGAAACGAGCAGTACTTC	CASSHRASRNEQYF
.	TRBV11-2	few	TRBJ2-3	TGTGCCAGCAGCTTAGATATAAGCGGTAGCACAGATACGCAGTATTTT	CASSLDISGSTDTQYF
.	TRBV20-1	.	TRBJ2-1	TGCAGTGCTAGTATGGGGGGCCCTGACAATGAGCAGTTCTTC	CSASMGGPDNEQFF
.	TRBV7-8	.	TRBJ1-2	TGTGCCAGCAGCTTAGTATCAGGGGATCCTCTCCTCTATGGCTACACCTTC	CASSLVSGDPLLYGYTF
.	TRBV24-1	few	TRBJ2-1	TGTGCCACCAGTGACCCCCCCGGAGAGCAGTTCTTC	CATSDPPGEQFF
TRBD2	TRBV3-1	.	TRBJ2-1	TGTGCCAGCGGCCAATTAGCGGGAGTTTGGGATGAGCAGTTCTTC	CASGQLAGVWDEQFF
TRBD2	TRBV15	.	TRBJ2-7	TGTGCCACCAGCAGAGATCGGCCTAGCGGGGAGGAGGAGCAGTACTTC	CATSRDRPSGEEEQYF
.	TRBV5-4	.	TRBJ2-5	TGTGCCAGCAGCTCACCAAGGGAGGCCAAAAAGACCCAGTACTTC	CASSSPREAKKTQYF
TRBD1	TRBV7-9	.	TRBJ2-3	TGTGCCAGCAGTTCCGGACAGGGGGTACGGGATACGCAGTATTTT	CASSSGQGVRDTQYF